The TCR beta chain described here comes from a study of blood T cells in healthy people across ages. There are a few counts of this clonotype. Germline V gene lookup returns CDR1 SGHAT and CDR2 FQDESV (reference sequence). This CDR3 has 12 amino acids. The V and J ends lost 5 bases and 6 bases respectively, with 11 bases between them. A sample-barcoded 5' primer and a J-beta primer mix were used in a second PCR of about 6 to 11 cycles. Every cDNA was tagged by a template-switch adaptor with 12 random nucleotides. TCRdb reprocessed the 5' RACE reads with MiXCR, giving one entry per CDR3 protein. Among around 1,100,000 distinct CDR3 sequences listed, around two fifths were seen once.

This chain joins TRBV11-1 and TRBJ2-7, with D perhaps TRBD2 (6 bases). The sequencing sample was made of blood. This clonotype originated in a man between 18 and 29 years old in good health. CDR3 region: CASSRVEGEQYF. The CDR3 DNA sequence: TGTGCCAGCAGCCGCGTGGAGGGCGAGCAGTACTTC.